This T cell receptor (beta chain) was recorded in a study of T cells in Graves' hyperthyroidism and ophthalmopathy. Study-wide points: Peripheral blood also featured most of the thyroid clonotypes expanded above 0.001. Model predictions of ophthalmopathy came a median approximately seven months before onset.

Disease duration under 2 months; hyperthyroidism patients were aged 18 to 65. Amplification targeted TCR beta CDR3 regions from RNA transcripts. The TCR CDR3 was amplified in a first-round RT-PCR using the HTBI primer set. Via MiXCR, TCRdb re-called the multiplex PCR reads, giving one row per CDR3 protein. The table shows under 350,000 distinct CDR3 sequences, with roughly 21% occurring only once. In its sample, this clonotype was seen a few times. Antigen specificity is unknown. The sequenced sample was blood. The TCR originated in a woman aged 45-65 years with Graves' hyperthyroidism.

The CDR3 DNA is TGTGCCAGCAGCCTAGCCAATATCGATGAGCAGTTCTTC. Amino acid sequence: CASSLANIDEQFF. The chain combines TRBV5-6 with TRBJ2-1; D may be TRBD2 (5 bases). CDR1 is SGHDT, CDR2 YYEEEE, per germline. Trimming stripped 4 bases from V and 8 bases from J, with 13 bases between. CDR3 length equals 13 residues.